The source of this T cell receptor (beta chain) is a study of blood T cells in healthy people across ages. Study-wide results and limits: Unsorted PBMC material precluded a definitive naive versus antigen-experienced comparison. As age increased, TCR beta diversity per million T cells fell in a roughly linear fashion.

Primed by a sample-barcoded 5' primer and a J-beta primer mix, a second PCR proceeded for 7 to 11 cycles. All cDNA molecules were each tagged by a template-switch adaptor with 12 random nucleotides. Via MiXCR, TCRdb re-called the 5' RACE reads, giving one row per CDR3 protein. The table records roughly 2 million distinct CDR3 sequences, 40% to 55% of them present only once. Roughly 9.8 milliliters of peripheral blood were drawn from each donor. Trimming removed 6 bases at V and 1 base at J, with 15 bases between. CDR3 length equals 15 residues. This clonotype was observed a few times. Its antigen is undetermined.

The V gene is TRBV12-3 or TRBV12-4, the J gene TRBJ2-5, with D tentatively TRBD2 (5 bases). Source material: blood. This sequence originates from a woman between 40 and 55 years old in good health. CDR3 in DNA: TGTGCCAGCAGGTCGGGAAGAATCCCCCAAGAGACCCAGTACTTC. Its protein is CASRSGRIPQETQYF.